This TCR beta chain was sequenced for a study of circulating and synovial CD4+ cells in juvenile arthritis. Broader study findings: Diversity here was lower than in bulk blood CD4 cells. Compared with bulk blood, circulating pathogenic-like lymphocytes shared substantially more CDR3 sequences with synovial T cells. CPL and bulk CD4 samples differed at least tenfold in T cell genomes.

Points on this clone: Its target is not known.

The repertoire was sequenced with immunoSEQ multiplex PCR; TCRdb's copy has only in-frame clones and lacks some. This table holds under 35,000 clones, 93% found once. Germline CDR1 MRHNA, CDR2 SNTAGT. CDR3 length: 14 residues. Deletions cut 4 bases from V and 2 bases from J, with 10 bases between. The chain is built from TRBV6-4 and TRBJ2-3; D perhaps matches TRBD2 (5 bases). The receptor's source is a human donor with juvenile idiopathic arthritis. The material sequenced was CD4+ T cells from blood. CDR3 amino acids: CASSVDSSTDTQYF. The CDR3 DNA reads TGTGCCAGCAGTGTGGACTCATCCACAGATACGCAGTATTTT.